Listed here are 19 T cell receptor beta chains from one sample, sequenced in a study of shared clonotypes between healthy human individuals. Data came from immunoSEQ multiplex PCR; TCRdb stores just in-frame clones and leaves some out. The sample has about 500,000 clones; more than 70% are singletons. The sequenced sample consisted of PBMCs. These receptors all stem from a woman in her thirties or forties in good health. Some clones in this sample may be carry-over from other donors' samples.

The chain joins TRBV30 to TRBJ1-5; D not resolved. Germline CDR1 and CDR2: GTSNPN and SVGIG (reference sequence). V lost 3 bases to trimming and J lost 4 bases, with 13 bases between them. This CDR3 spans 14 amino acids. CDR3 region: CAWSRTGLNQPQHF. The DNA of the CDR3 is TGTGCCTGGAGCCGAACGGGGTTAAATCAGCCCCAGCATTTT. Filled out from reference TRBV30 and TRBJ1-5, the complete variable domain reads SQTIHQWPATLVQPVGSPLSLECTVEGTSNPNLYWYRQAAGRGLQLLFYSVGIGQISSEVPQNLSASRPQDRQFILSSKKLLLSDSGFYLCAWSRTGLNQPQHFGDGTRLSIL.

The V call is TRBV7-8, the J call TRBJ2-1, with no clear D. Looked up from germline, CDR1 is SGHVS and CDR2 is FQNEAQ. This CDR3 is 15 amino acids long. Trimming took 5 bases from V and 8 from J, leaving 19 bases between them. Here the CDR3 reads CASSRPRVKRDEQFF. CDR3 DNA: TGTGCCAGCAGCCGACCCCGGGTAAAGCGTGATGAGCAGTTCTTC.

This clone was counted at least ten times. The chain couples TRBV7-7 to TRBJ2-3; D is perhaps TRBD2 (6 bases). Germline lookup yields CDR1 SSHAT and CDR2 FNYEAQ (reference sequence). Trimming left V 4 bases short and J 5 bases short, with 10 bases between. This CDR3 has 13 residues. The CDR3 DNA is TGTGCCAGCAGCTCCCTGGGGGGAGATACGCAGTATTTT. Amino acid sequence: CASSSLGGDTQYF. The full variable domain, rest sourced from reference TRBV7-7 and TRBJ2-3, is GAGVSQSPRYKVTKRGQDVTLRCDPISSHATLYWYQQALGQGPEFLTYFNYEAQPDKSGLPSDRFSAERPEGSISTLTIQRTEQRDSAMYRCASSSLGGDTQYFGPGTRLTVL.

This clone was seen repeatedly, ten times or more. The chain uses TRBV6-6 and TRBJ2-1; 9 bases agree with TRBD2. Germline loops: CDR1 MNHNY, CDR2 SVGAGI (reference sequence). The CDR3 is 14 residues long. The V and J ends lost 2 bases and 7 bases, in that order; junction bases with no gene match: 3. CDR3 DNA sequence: TGTGCCAGCAGTTACCGTAGCGGGAGTAATGAGCAGTTCTTC. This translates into CASSYRSGSNEQFF.

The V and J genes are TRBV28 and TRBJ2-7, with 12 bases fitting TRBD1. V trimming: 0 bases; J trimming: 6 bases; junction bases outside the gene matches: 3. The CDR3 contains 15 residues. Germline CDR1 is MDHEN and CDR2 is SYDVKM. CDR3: CASSLWGQGAVEQYF. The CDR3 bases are TGTGCCAGCAGTTTATGGGGACAGGGGGCAGTCGAGCAGTACTTC.

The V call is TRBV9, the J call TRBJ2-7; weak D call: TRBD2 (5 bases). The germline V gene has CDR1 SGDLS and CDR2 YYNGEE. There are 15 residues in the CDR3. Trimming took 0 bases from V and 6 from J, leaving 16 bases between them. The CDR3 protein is CASSVADLDRGEQYF. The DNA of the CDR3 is TGTGCCAGCAGCGTAGCGGATCTCGATCGGGGCGAGCAGTACTTC.

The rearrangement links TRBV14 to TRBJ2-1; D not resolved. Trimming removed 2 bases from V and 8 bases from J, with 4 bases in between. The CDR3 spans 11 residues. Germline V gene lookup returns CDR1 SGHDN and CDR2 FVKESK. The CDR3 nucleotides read TGTGCCAGCAGCCAATTTTATGAGCAGTTCTTC. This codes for CASSQFYEQFF.

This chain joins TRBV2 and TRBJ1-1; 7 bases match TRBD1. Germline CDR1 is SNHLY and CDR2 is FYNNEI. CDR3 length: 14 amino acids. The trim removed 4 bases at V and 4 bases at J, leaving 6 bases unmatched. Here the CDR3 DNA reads TGTGCCAGCAGTGTACAGGGGAAAAGCACTGAAGCTTTCTTT. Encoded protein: CASSVQGKSTEAFF.

The CDR3 sequence is CASSLGPGQGKGQYF. CDR3 nucleotide sequence: TGTGCCAGCAGCTTAGGCCCGGGACAGGGTAAAGGGCAGTACTTC. The rearrangement uses TRBV13 and TRBJ2-7, with TRBD1 matching 9 bases. Germline V gene lookup returns CDR1 PRHDT and CDR2 FYEKMQ (reference sequence). The J segment lost 9 bases and the V segment lost 0 bases, leaving 9 bases of the junction unmatched. The CDR3 runs 15 residues.

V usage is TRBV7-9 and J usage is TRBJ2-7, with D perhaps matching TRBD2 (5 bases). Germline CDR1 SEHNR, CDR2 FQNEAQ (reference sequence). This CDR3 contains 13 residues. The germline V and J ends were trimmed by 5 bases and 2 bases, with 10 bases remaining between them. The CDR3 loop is CASSRGTAYEQYF. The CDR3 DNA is TGTGCCAGCAGCCGGGGAACGGCCTACGAGCAGTACTTC.

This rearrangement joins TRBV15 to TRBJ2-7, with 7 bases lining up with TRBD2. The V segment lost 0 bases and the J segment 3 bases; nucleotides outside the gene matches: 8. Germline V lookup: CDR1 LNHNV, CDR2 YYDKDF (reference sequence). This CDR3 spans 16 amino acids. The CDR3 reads CATSREGRDRVYEQYF. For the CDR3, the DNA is TGTGCCACCAGCAGAGAAGGGAGGGATAGGGTCTACGAGCAGTACTTC.

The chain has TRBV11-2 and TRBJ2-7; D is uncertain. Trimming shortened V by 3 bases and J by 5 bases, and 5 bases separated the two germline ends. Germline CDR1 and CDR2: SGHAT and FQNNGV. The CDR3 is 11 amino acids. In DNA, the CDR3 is TGTGCCAGCAGCTTCGCTAACGAGCAGTACTTC. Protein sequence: CASSFANEQYF.

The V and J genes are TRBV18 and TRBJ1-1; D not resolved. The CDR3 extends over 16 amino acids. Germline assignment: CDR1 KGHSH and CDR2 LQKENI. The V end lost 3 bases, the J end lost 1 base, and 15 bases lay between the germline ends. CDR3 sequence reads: CASSPTRDAGNTEAFF. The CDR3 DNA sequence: TGTGCCAGCTCACCCACCCGGGATGCCGGGAACACTGAAGCTTTCTTT.

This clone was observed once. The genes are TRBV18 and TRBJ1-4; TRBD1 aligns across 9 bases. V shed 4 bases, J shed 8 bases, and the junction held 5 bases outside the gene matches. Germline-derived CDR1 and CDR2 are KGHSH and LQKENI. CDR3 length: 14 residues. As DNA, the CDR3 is TGTGCCAGCTCACGGGACAGGGACGAGGAAAAACTGTTTTTT. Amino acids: CASSRDRDEEKLFF.

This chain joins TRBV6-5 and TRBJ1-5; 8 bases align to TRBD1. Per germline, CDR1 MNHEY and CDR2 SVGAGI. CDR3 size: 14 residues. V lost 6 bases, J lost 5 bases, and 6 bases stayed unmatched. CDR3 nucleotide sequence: TGTGCCAGCAGCCCCGACAGGGGCTATCAGCCCCAGCATTTT. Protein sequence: CASSPDRGYQPQHF.

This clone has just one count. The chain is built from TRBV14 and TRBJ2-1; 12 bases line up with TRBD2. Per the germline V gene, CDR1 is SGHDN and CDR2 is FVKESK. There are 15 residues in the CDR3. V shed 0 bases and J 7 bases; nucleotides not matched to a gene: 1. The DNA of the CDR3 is TGTGCCAGCAGCCAAGATCTAGCGGGGGGGAATGAGCAGTTCTTC. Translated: CASSQDLAGGNEQFF.

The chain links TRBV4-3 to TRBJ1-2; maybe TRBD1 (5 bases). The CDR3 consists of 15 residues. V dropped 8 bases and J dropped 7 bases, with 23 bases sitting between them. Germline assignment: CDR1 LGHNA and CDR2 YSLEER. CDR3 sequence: CASRLNGRGASGYTF. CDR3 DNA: TGCGCCAGCCGACTGAACGGGAGGGGCGCGTCTGGCTACACCTTC.

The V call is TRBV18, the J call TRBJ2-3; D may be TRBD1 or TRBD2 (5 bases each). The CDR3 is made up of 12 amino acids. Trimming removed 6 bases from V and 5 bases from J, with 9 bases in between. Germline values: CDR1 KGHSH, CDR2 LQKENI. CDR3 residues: CASSFGGDTQYF. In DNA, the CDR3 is TGTGCCAGCTCGTTTGGGGGAGATACGCAGTATTTT.

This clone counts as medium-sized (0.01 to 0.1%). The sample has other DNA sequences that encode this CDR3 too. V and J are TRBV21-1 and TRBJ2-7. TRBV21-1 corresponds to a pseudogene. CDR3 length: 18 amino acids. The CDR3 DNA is TGTGCCAGCAGCAAACTTCGGGGACCCTTAAGGGGTACCTACGAGCAGTACTTC. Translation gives CASSKLRGPLRGTYEQYF.